This entry lists 21 T cell receptor beta chains sequenced from one sample in a study of CD8 T cells in Susac syndrome. About 0.5 to 1 ug RNA was reverse transcribed with random hexamers. TCRdb recomputed calls from the immunoSEQ multiplex PCR reads with MiXCR, one row per CDR3 protein. The table shows under 200,000 distinct CDR3 sequences, with 90% to 95% occurring only once. Sequenced: CD4+ T cells from PBMCs. These receptors were collected from a human donor in good health.

The V and J genes are TRBV5-8 and TRBJ1-5, with 7 bases lining up with TRBD1. Looked up from germline, CDR1 is SGHTS and CDR2 is YDEGEE. The ends lost 4 bases at V and 7 bases at J; junction bases unmatched: 8. The CDR3 is made up of 14 amino acids. This chain's CDR3 is CASSPQGSRQPQHF. In DNA form, the CDR3 reads TGTGCCAGCAGCCCACAGGGGTCGAGGCAGCCCCAGCATTTT.

The gene calls are TRBV29-1 and TRBJ2-2, with a weak D call TRBD1 (6 bases). The CDR3 extends over 14 amino acids. Germline loops: CDR1 SQVTM, CDR2 ANQGSEA. With 6 bases removed from V and 4 bases from J, the gap between germline ends came to 15 bases. In DNA, the CDR3 is TGCAGCGTCCGACAGGCTCCGGGCACCGGGGAGCTGTTTTTT. It specifies CSVRQAPGTGELFF.

This sequence joins TRBV12-3 or TRBV12-4 and TRBJ1-5; D perhaps matches TRBD1 (6 bases). Trimming removed 10 bases from V and 6 bases from J, with 16 bases in between. There are 13 residues in the CDR3. The CDR3 loop is CAMARGGSQPQHF. The DNA for the CDR3 is TGTGCCATGGCCAGGGGTGGGAGTCAGCCCCAGCATTTT.

The chain employs TRBV7-2 and TRBJ2-3; no reliable D call. Trimming took off 6 bases at V and 6 bases at J, with 16 bases between the two ends. The CDR3 is 14 residues long. The germline V gene has CDR1 SGHTA and CDR2 FQGNSA. CDR3 DNA: TGTGCCAGCAGTCGCGATCTTGTAGGTGATACGCAGTATTTT. Protein: CASSRDLVGDTQYF.

The chain uses TRBV29-1 and TRBJ1-2; D remains ambiguous. The CDR3 is made up of 12 amino acids. Germline lookup yields CDR1 SQVTM and CDR2 ANQGSEA. Trimming left V 3 bases short and J 4 bases short, with 9 bases between. The DNA for the CDR3 is TGCAGCGTTGACACCGAGCCCTATGGCTACACCTTC. This translates into CSVDTEPYGYTF.

The chain links TRBV4-2 to TRBJ2-2; D is possibly TRBD1 (5 bases). The ends were cut back, 0 bases at V and 0 bases at J, with 17 bases in the middle. This CDR3 spans 19 amino acids. Germline loops: CDR1 LGHNA, CDR2 YNFKEQ. CDR3 residues: CASSQDPRGSASNTGELFF. CDR3 sequence (DNA): TGTGCCAGCAGCCAAGACCCTAGGGGCAGCGCCTCGAACACCGGGGAGCTGTTTTTT.

The chain recombines TRBV4-1 with TRBJ1-6, with a weak D call TRBD1 (6 bases). CDR1 and CDR2 from the germline V gene are MGHRA and YSYEKL. Deletions cut 6 bases from V and 10 bases from J, with 22 bases between. The CDR3 spans 16 residues. CDR3 DNA: TGCGCCAGCAGTCACGTCGGGAGACAGGTTAGATCACCCCTCCACTTT. This gives the protein CASSHVGRQVRSPLHF.

The gene calls are TRBV5-4 and TRBJ2-3; either TRBD1 or TRBD2 may supply D (5 bases each). Trimming removed 4 bases from V and 2 bases from J, with 11 bases in between. The CDR3 covers 14 residues. CDR1 and CDR2 from the germline V gene are SGHNT and YYREEE (reference sequence). CDR3 sequence reads: CASSARDLTDTQYF. In DNA, the CDR3 is TGTGCCAGCAGCGCCCGGGACCTCACAGATACGCAGTATTTT.

V usage is TRBV9 and J usage is TRBJ1-2; the D is unclear. Germline V gene sequence: CDR1 SGDLS, CDR2 YYNGEE. The V end was cut by 0 bases, the J end by 7 bases, with 10 bases between. The CDR3 sequence is 13 residues long. The chain's CDR3 is CASSVGPAAGYTF. The CDR3 DNA follows: TGTGCCAGCAGCGTAGGACCGGCAGCTGGCTACACCTTC.

The rearrangement links TRBV3-1 to TRBJ1-2; D gene uncertain. V was clipped by 0 bases and J by 0 bases, with 17 bases between them. CDR1 is LGHDT, CDR2 YNNKEL, per germline (reference sequence). The CDR3 has 18 amino acids. CDR3 DNA: TGTGCCAGCAGCCAAGATCTTGCGAGCAGCATAGCTAACTATGGCTACACCTTC. Translated: CASSQDLASSIANYGYTF.

The J gene is TRBJ1-5, the V gene TRBV29-1; maybe TRBD1 (6 bases). The V end was cut by 6 bases, the J end by 6 bases, with 15 bases between. This CDR3 spans 13 amino acids. Germline V gene lookup returns CDR1 SQVTM and CDR2 ANQGSEA. DNA for the CDR3: TGCAGCGTGGTGGGACAAGAGGGTCAGCCCCAGCATTTT. The encoded protein is CSVVGQEGQPQHF. The variable domain in full, with the rest retrieved from reference TRBV29-1 and TRBJ1-5, is SAVISQKPSRDICQRGTSLTIQCQVDSQVTMMFWYRQQPGQSLTLIATANQGSEATYESGFVIDKFPISRPNLTFSTLTVSNMSPEDSSIYLCSVVGQEGQPQHFGDGTRLSIL.

The rearrangement uses TRBV12-3 or TRBV12-4 and TRBJ1-2, with D maybe TRBD1 (6 bases). Trimming took off 6 bases at V and 7 bases at J, with 15 bases between the two ends. This CDR3 has 13 amino acids. CDR3 bases: TGTGCCAGCAGCCCGCGGACAGTTAGTGGCTACACCTTC. It codes for CASSPRTVSGYTF.

The CDR3, as DNA: TGTGCCAGCAGCGCCTTACTGTACACCGGGGAGCTGTTTTTT. Translating it yields CASSALLYTGELFF. The chain couples TRBV9 to TRBJ2-2; the D is unclear. The CDR3 covers 14 residues. V was pared by 3 bases and J by 3 bases, with 9 bases between. Germline V gene sequence: CDR1 SGDLS, CDR2 YYNGEE.

The chain has TRBV9 and TRBJ1-6, with unresolved D. The V and J ends lost 0 bases and 1 base respectively, with 5 bases between them. Germline-derived CDR1 and CDR2 are SGDLS and YYNGEE. The CDR3 sequence is 15 residues long. The CDR3 loop reads CASSVVASYNSPLHF. DNA of the CDR3: TGTGCCAGCAGCGTAGTAGCTTCCTATAATTCACCCCTCCACTTT. Full variable domain (rest looked up from reference TRBV9 and TRBJ1-6): DSGVTQTPKHLITATGQRVTLRCSPRSGDLSVYWYQQSLDQGLQFLIQYYNGEERAKGNILERFSAQQFPDLHSELNLSSLELGDSALYFCASSVVASYNSPLHFGNGTRLTVT.

The DNA of the CDR3 is TGTGCCTGGAGGGTAATTAACTATGGCTACACCTTC. Its protein product is CAWRVINYGYTF. V gene TRBV30 combines with J gene TRBJ1-2, with D hard to call. Germline CDR1 is GTSNPN and CDR2 is SVGIG (reference sequence). This CDR3 contains 12 residues. The V end lost 3 bases, the J end lost 1 base, and 6 bases lay between the germline ends. Variable domain in full (rest from reference TRBV30 and TRBJ1-2): SQTIHQWPATLVQPVGSPLSLECTVEGTSNPNLYWYRQAAGRGLQLLFYSVGIGQISSEVPQNLSASRPQDRQFILSSKKLLLSDSGFYLCAWRVINYGYTFGSGTRLTVV.

The chain couples TRBV7-9 to TRBJ2-3; D possibly corresponds to TRBD1 (5 bases). The V gene lost 5 bases and the J gene lost 4 bases, with 19 bases spanning the gap. The CDR3 runs 16 residues. Germline-derived CDR1 and CDR2 are SEHNR and FQNEAQ (reference sequence). CDR3 in DNA: TGTGCCAGCAGCAAACCACAGGAAACCTTAGCAGATACGCAGTATTTT. Translating gives CASSKPQETLADTQYF.

V gene TRBV12-3 or TRBV12-4 combines with J gene TRBJ2-1; possibly TRBD2 for D (5 bases). V shed 1 base and J shed 4 bases, with 8 bases lying between them. The CDR3 is 14 amino acids. Here the CDR3 DNA reads TGTGCCAGCAGTTTAGTTACGGGATACAATGAGCAGTTCTTC. Protein: CASSLVTGYNEQFF.

The chain joins TRBV18 to TRBJ1-2, with a weak D call TRBD1 (5 bases). CDR1 is KGHSH, CDR2 LQKENI, per germline. The CDR3 sequence is 15 residues long. V lost 2 bases, J lost 3 bases, and 13 bases lay in between. The CDR3 DNA follows: TGTGCCAGCTCACCAGGGAACAGAGGGGACTATGGCTACACCTTC. This translates into CASSPGNRGDYGYTF.

The CDR3 is CASSWDGGADEKLFF. The CDR3 DNA is TGCGCCAGCAGCTGGGACGGAGGGGCTGATGAAAAACTGTTTTTT. The V and J genes are TRBV5-1 and TRBJ1-4, with TRBD1 as a possible D gene (5 bases). CDR1 is SGHRS and CDR2 is YFSETQ in the germline V gene. This CDR3 region has 15 residues. V lost 3 bases and J 6 bases, leaving 15 bases between the germline ends.

For this clonotype: Given the absence of the conserved phenylalanine or tryptophan at the CDR3 end, a read error is likely. V gene TRBV18 combines with J gene TRBJ2-5; unclear D gene. CDR3 length: 15 amino acids. Germline values: CDR1 KGHSH, CDR2 LQKENI. Trimming took off 2 bases at V and 1 base at J, with 11 bases between the two ends. The CDR3 loop reads CASSPMIAAQETQYL. CDR3 DNA sequence: TGTGCCAGCTCACCAATGATTGCGGCCCAAGAGACCCAGTACCTC.

This chain links TRBV3-1 with TRBJ1-1; TRBD1 might be the D (5 bases). CDR1 is LGHDT and CDR2 is YNNKEL in the germline V gene (reference sequence). This CDR3 is built from 15 residues. V dropped 2 bases and J dropped 4 bases, with 14 bases sitting between them. The CDR3 DNA follows: TGTGCCAGCAGCCAAAATTTCTGGCAGGGCACTGAAGCTTTCTTT. It encodes CASSQNFWQGTEAFF. Full variable domain (rest looked up from reference TRBV3-1 and TRBJ1-1): DTAVSQTPKYLVTQMGNDKSIKCEQNLGHDTMYWYKQDSKKFLKIMFSYNNKELIINETVPNRFSPKSPDKAHLNLHINSLELGDSAVYFCASSQNFWQGTEAFFGQGTRLTVV.